These 16 T cell receptor beta chains originate from one sample sequenced in a study of response to subunit inactivated influenza vaccine (dated by TCRdb to the late 2010s). Libraries were prepared through RT-PCR. Sequencer: Illumina HiSeq 2500. The public reads were reprocessed in TCRdb via fastp at Q25 and MiXCR, keeping in-frame beta chains. Duplicate CDR3 protein sequences are folded into a single record with the most common DNA and genes. This sample holds around 180,000 distinct CDR3 sequences; approximately 8.7% were observed only once. About a tenth of the sample belongs to the ten largest clones. The sequences come from non-naive T cells sorted from PBMCs, collected on the day of vaccination. Taken with the paper, the label for cell subset or site translates to: memory T cell fraction. These TCRs come from a man aged 45-65 years who received an inactivated influenza vaccine. Donor details come from another sample of the same person, matched by shared clones.

The table lists this clonotype with many counts. V is TRBV6-5 and J is TRBJ2-6, with TRBD2 as a possible D gene (5 bases). This CDR3 has 16 amino acids. The germline V and J ends were trimmed by 3 bases and 0 bases, with 9 bases remaining between them. CDR1 MNHEY and CDR2 SVGAGI come from the germline V gene. The CDR3 DNA is TGTGCCAGCAGTTATAGGGAGCTCTCTGGGGCCAACGTCCTGACTTTC. Translated, it gives CASSYRELSGANVLTF.

The gene calls are TRBV6-5 and TRBJ2-7, with TRBD1 matching over 11 bases. This CDR3 region has 16 residues. From germline, CDR1 is MNHEY and CDR2 SVGAGI. V dropped 4 bases and J dropped 5; count of bases not matched to a gene: 10. This chain's CDR3 is CASSSLAGQGGDEQYF. The CDR3 nucleotides read TGTGCCAGCAGTTCCCTCGCGGGACAGGGGGGCGACGAGCAGTACTTC.

This clonotype was detected ten times or more. V is TRBV20-1 and J is TRBJ2-4; D unclear. The CDR3 runs 11 residues. The germline V and J ends were trimmed by 2 bases and 8 bases, with 7 bases remaining between them. Germline V gene lookup returns CDR1 DFQATT and CDR2 SNEGSKA (reference sequence). DNA of the CDR3: TGCAGTGCTAGACTTTTAGACATTCAGTACTTC. Protein sequence: CSARLLDIQYF.

There are many counts of this clonotype. The V call is TRBV20-1, the J call TRBJ2-2, with 12 positions matching TRBD1. V shed 6 bases, J shed 5 bases, and the junction held 7 bases outside the gene matches. CDR1 DFQATT and CDR2 SNEGSKA come from the germline V gene (reference sequence). The CDR3 runs 15 residues. CDR3 nucleotide sequence: TGCAGTGCCCTTAAGGGACAGGGGGCGACCGGGGAGCTGTTTTTT. This translates into CSALKGQGATGELFF.

This clonotype was seen a handful of times. The chain combines TRBV18 with TRBJ2-7; 8 nucleotides line up with TRBD2. After removal of 3 bases from V and 6 bases from J, the junction contained 7 bases not matched to a gene. This CDR3 has 14 residues. Germline V gene sequence: CDR1 KGHSH, CDR2 LQKENI. The CDR3 DNA sequence: TGTGCCAGCTCACCCGTTTCAGCGGGGGCCGAGCAGTACTTC. It specifies CASSPVSAGAEQYF.

This clonotype appeared many times. The V call is TRBV6-1, the J call TRBJ1-2; 7 positions agree with TRBD1. J was trimmed by 7 bases and V by 7 bases; bases with no gene match: 9. The CDR3 totals 13 residues. Germline CDR1 and CDR2: MNHNS and SASEGT. CDR3 sequence (DNA): TGTGCCAGCACCGAGACAGGGAAAGGTGGCTACACCTTC. Encoded protein: CASTETGKGGYTF.

Comments on this clonotype: A much larger clone lies one base from this, so it may be a read error. This chain uses TRBV27 with TRBJ2-1; TRBD2 agrees at 10 bases. This CDR3 comprises 16 residues. CDR1 and CDR2 (germline): MNHEY, SMNVEV (reference sequence). The CDR3 bases are TGTGCCAGCAGTATATCGAAGAGCGGGAGGGCAGCCGAGCAGTTCTTC. Amino acid sequence: CASSISKSGRAAEQFF.

This clonotype was recorded many times. V gene TRBV4-1 combines with J gene TRBJ2-1; TRBD1 matches at 10 bases. Germline CDR1 reads MGHRA; CDR2 reads YSYEKL. There are 18 residues in the CDR3. V trimming: 5 bases; J trimming: 10 bases; junction bases outside the gene matches: 20. The CDR3 loop reads CASSYPGQGLQVGVEQFF. For the CDR3, the DNA is TGCGCCAGCAGCTATCCGGGACAGGGGCTCCAAGTAGGGGTGGAGCAGTTCTTC.

This clonotype was detected many times. The rearrangement joins TRBV3-1 to TRBJ2-7; 12 bases are shared with TRBD1. The CDR3 is 15 residues long. J gave up 3 bases and V 5 bases, and 5 bases lay outside the gene matches. The germline V gene has CDR1 LGHDT and CDR2 YNNKEL (reference sequence). The CDR3 is CASSVGTGGFYEQYF. CDR3 nucleotides: TGTGCCAGCAGCGTTGGGACAGGGGGCTTCTACGAGCAGTACTTC.

The chain has TRBV12-3 or TRBV12-4 and TRBJ2-3, with 10 bases identical to TRBD2. After removal of 7 bases from V and 2 bases from J, the junction contained 9 bases not matched to a gene. The CDR3 covers 16 residues. CDR3 nucleotides: TGTGCCAGCAAATCAGTAGCGGGAGGTGTCACAGATACGCAGTATTTT. Translating it yields CASKSVAGGVTDTQYF.

This clonotype has a handful of counts. This chain joins TRBV5-4 and TRBJ1-2; 7 nucleotides match TRBD1. This CDR3 region has 14 residues. In germline, CDR1 is SGHNT, CDR2 YYREEE (reference sequence). The J segment lost 7 bases and the V segment lost 4 bases, leaving 10 bases of the junction unmatched. The chain's CDR3 is CASSKEQGTGGYTF. The CDR3 nucleotides are TGTGCCAGCAGCAAGGAACAGGGGACGGGTGGCTACACCTTC. The whole variable domain, remainder taken from reference TRBV5-4 and TRBJ1-2, is ETGVTQSPTHLIKTRGQQVTLRCSSQSGHNTVSWYQQALGQGPQFIFQYYREEENGRGNFPPRFSGLQFPNYSSELNVNALELDDSALYLCASSKEQGTGGYTFGSGTRLTVV.

This clonotype occurred a few times. The chain uses TRBV7-9 and TRBJ2-1; TRBD2 agrees at 10 bases. Germline CDR1 is SEHNR and CDR2 is FQNEAQ (reference sequence). V was pared by 8 bases and J by 5 bases, with 12 bases of the junction left unmatched. The CDR3 is 16 amino acids. This CDR3 is CASCYGGLAGDNEQFF. The DNA for the CDR3 is TGTGCCAGCTGCTACGGAGGGCTAGCGGGGGACAATGAGCAGTTCTTC.

This clonotype was seen more than once but under ten times. V is TRBV12-3 or TRBV12-4 and J is TRBJ2-7; no firm D call. The CDR3 length is 14 residues. The V and J ends lost 3 bases and 0 bases respectively, with 9 bases between them. In nucleotides, the CDR3 is TGTGCCAGCAGTTTGTGGCGATCCTCCTACGAGCAGTACTTC. Translation: CASSLWRSSYEQYF.

Many counts were recorded for this clonotype. The CDR3 sequence is CASSLGQGFQNIQYF. CDR3 nucleotides: TGTGCCAGCAGTTTAGGGCAGGGGTTCCAAAACATTCAGTACTTC. The chain links TRBV12-3 or TRBV12-4 to TRBJ2-4, with D perhaps TRBD1 (6 bases). V dropped 1 base and J dropped 5 bases, with 12 bases sitting between them. CDR3 length equals 15 residues.

Here the CDR3 DNA reads TGTGCCAGCAGCCAGCAGGCGTCTTTTACACACGAGCAGTACTTC. Encoded protein: CASSQQASFTHEQYF. The rearrangement joins TRBV3-1 to TRBJ2-7; D remains unclear. There are 15 residues in the CDR3. Trimming removed 3 bases from V and 5 bases from J, with 17 bases in between. Germline V lookup: CDR1 LGHDT, CDR2 YNNKEL (reference sequence).

This clonotype was observed many times. CDR3 in DNA: TGTGCCAGCAGCTTAGACGGGAGGAATGAGCAGTTCTTC. Translating gives CASSLDGRNEQFF. The J gene is TRBJ2-1, the V gene TRBV7-2; 7 nucleotides align to TRBD2. Germline V CDR1 and CDR2: SGHTA, FQGNSA. The junction had 1 base not matched to a gene; V was cut back by 1 base and J by 7 bases. The CDR3 sequence is 13 residues long.